The 25 T cell receptor beta chains presented below share a single source sample, sequenced in a study of response to subunit inactivated influenza vaccine. TCRdb processed the RT-PCR reads anew with MiXCR; each CDR3 protein has one entry. The table lists hundreds of thousands of distinct CDR3 sequences, 7.5% to 8.5% of them singletons. The sequencing used PBMCs from blood, collected 23 to 25 months after vaccination. These receptors all stem from a man between 50 and 69 years old who received an inactivated influenza vaccine.

This clonotype was seen only a few times. The chain employs TRBV11-2 and TRBJ1-6; no firm D call. Trimming removed 0 bases from V and 8 bases from J, with 8 bases in between. The length of the CDR3 is 14 residues. Germline assignment: CDR1 SGHAT and CDR2 FQNNGV. The CDR3 protein is CASSLDFGDSPLHF. The CDR3 nucleotides are TGTGCCAGCAGCTTAGATTTTGGGGATTCACCCCTCCACTTT. Full variable domain (rest looked up from reference TRBV11-2 and TRBJ1-6): EAGVAQSPRYKIIEKRQSVAFWCNPISGHATLYWYQQILGQGPKLLIQFQNNGVVDDSQLPKDRFSAERLKGVDSTLKIQPAKLEDSAVYLCASSLDFGDSPLHFGNGTRLTVT.

In this sample, this clonotype turned up many times. This chain links TRBV29-1 with TRBJ2-3, with D maybe TRBD2 (6 bases). The CDR3 sequence is 13 residues long. The ends were cut back, 7 bases at V and 5 bases at J, with 16 bases in the middle. Germline V CDR1 and CDR2: SQVTM, ANQGSEA. In DNA, the CDR3 is TGCAGCGCCGCGGGGTATGGGGTAGATACGCAGTATTTT. This encodes CSAAGYGVDTQYF.

In its sample, this clonotype was seen a few times. This chain uses TRBV12-3 or TRBV12-4 with TRBJ2-2, with D possibly being TRBD1 (5 bases). Trimming pared 2 bases from V and 6 bases from J, leaving 7 bases between. The CDR3 length is 13 residues. This CDR3 is CASSLRTSGELFF. CDR3 sequence (DNA): TGTGCCAGCAGTTTAAGGACATCCGGGGAGCTGTTTTTT.

The V and J genes are TRBV7-2 and TRBJ2-3, with D maybe TRBD1 (5 bases). The V gene's germline CDR1 is SGHTA and CDR2 FQGNSA. The CDR3 is made up of 14 amino acids. Trimming stripped 2 bases from V and 2 bases from J, with 8 bases between. This chain's CDR3 is CASSLWGYTDTQYF. The CDR3 DNA reads TGTGCCAGCAGCTTATGGGGCTACACAGATACGCAGTATTTT.

This clonotype was counted only a few times. This chain uses TRBV24-1 with TRBJ1-5; D unclear. V gave up 3 bases and J gave up 0 bases, with 5 bases separating them. Germline V CDR1 and CDR2: KGHDR, SFDVKD. This CDR3 has 14 amino acids. The CDR3 sequence: CATSDGYSNQPQHF. The DNA of the CDR3 is TGTGCCACCAGTGATGGGTATAGCAATCAGCCCCAGCATTTT.

This chain uses TRBV11-1 with TRBJ1-2; D uncertain. The germline V gene encodes CDR1 SGHAT and CDR2 FQDESV (reference sequence). V dropped 0 bases and J dropped 2 bases, with 10 bases sitting between them. The CDR3 is 15 residues long. CDR3 region: CASSLAGDGNYGYTF. CDR3 coding DNA: TGTGCCAGCAGCTTAGCGGGTGACGGAAACTATGGCTACACCTTC.

In this sample, this clonotype turned up a few times. The V gene is TRBV5-1, the J gene TRBJ1-4; weak D call: TRBD1 (6 bases). Trimming pared 0 bases from V and 6 bases from J, leaving 9 bases between. The CDR3 is 14 amino acids. Germline V lookup: CDR1 SGHRS, CDR2 YFSETQ. The CDR3 region is CASSLAAGDEKLFF. The CDR3 DNA reads as TGCGCCAGCAGCTTGGCGGCAGGGGATGAAAAACTGTTTTTT.

There are a few counts of this clonotype. The chain combines TRBV5-1 with TRBJ2-1; D call uncertain. Germline V gene data show CDR1 as SGHRS and CDR2 as YFSETQ. The CDR3 has 12 amino acids. Trimming stripped 0 bases from V and 8 bases from J, with 6 bases between. This chain's CDR3 is CASSLDRHEQFF. DNA of the CDR3: TGCGCCAGCAGCTTGGACCGCCATGAGCAGTTCTTC.

This chain links TRBV20-1 with TRBJ2-1; 8 bases fit TRBD1. V shed 5 bases, J shed 11 bases, and the junction held 5 bases outside the gene matches. The CDR3 extends over 11 amino acids. The germline CDR1 and CDR2 sequences are DFQATT and SNEGSKA (reference sequence). The CDR3 coding sequence is TGCAGTGCTGCGGGACAGGCGAAGCAGTTCTTC. Translation gives CSAAGQAKQFF.

This clonotype has more than one count but fewer than ten. The V gene is TRBV7-3, the J gene TRBJ2-1; D gene uncertain. The CDR3 loop spans 13 amino acids. With 4 bases removed from V and 8 bases from J, the gap between germline ends came to 12 bases. CDR1 is SGHTA, CDR2 FQGTGA, per germline. The CDR3 here is CASSSMTPDEQFF. CDR3 bases: TGTGCCAGCAGCTCAATGACCCCGGATGAGCAGTTCTTC.

In this sample, this clonotype turned up many times. This sequence joins TRBV20-1 and TRBJ1-1; D ambiguous. Germline V gene lookup returns CDR1 DFQATT and CDR2 SNEGSKA (reference sequence). This CDR3 contains 12 residues. V gave up 0 bases and J gave up 7 bases, with 9 bases separating them. CDR3 loop: CSARDLPGEAFF. The CDR3 nucleotides read TGCAGTGCTAGAGATCTCCCGGGTGAAGCTTTCTTT.

The chain is built from TRBV5-1 and TRBJ2-3; D is undetermined. The CDR3 is 16 amino acids. Germline CDR1 SGHRS, CDR2 YFSETQ. Trimming left V 3 bases short and J 1 base short, with 15 bases between. CDR3 sequence: CASSSDGDPRTDTQYF. The CDR3 coding sequence is TGCGCCAGCAGCTCGGACGGAGATCCCCGCACAGATACGCAGTATTTT.

This clonotype appeared a few times. The rearrangement uses TRBV28 and TRBJ1-2; TRBD1 might be the D (6 bases). This CDR3 comprises 15 residues. Germline-derived CDR1 and CDR2 are MDHEN and SYDVKM. V was clipped by 6 bases and J by 2 bases, with 16 bases between them. The CDR3 is CASSKPGQANYGYTF. The CDR3 DNA reads as TGTGCCAGCAGCAAACCGGGACAAGCAAACTATGGCTACACCTTC.

This clonotype has only a few counts. CDR3 DNA: TGTGCCAGCAGACCATCACGGACAGGGATAGGCGGCTACACCTTC. The encoded protein is CASRPSRTGIGGYTF. The chain joins TRBV6-1 to TRBJ1-2; 8 bases are a match to TRBD1. The CDR3 extends over 15 amino acids. Germline values: CDR1 MNHNS, CDR2 SASEGT. The V and J ends lost 6 bases and 8 bases, in that order; junction bases with no gene match: 14.

This clonotype was counted at least ten times. The chain has TRBV28 and TRBJ1-1; D uncertain. Trimming took 2 bases from V and 8 from J, leaving 9 bases between them. Germline values: CDR1 MDHEN, CDR2 SYDVKM. The CDR3 covers 12 residues. The DNA for the CDR3 is TGTGCCAGCAGTTTACAGACCAAAGAAGCTTTCTTT. It specifies CASSLQTKEAFF.

The CDR3 region has the DNA TGTGCCAGCAGGGCCGGGACTAGCGGGAGGGCAGACAATGAGCAGTTCTTC. This sequence encodes CASRAGTSGRADNEQFF. V gene TRBV6-2 or TRBV6-3 combines with J gene TRBJ2-1; 16 bases are shared with TRBD2. This CDR3 comprises 17 residues. V gave up 6 bases and J gave up 5 bases; unmatched junction bases: 7. Looked up from germline, CDR1 is MNHEY and CDR2 is SVGEGT.

The sample holds a few counts of this clonotype. CDR3 DNA: TGCAGTGCTCCGAAACTTTCTAGCACAGATACGCAGTATTTT. This encodes CSAPKLSSTDTQYF. The chain links TRBV20-1 to TRBJ2-3; D gene ambiguous. Trimming took 5 bases from V and 0 from J, leaving 12 bases between them. This CDR3 is built from 14 residues. From germline, CDR1 is DFQATT and CDR2 SNEGSKA (reference sequence).

The CDR3 DNA reads TGCAGTGCTAGTGTCGGGGTCACCAAAAACATTCAGTACTTC. Protein product: CSASVGVTKNIQYF. The gene calls are TRBV20-1 and TRBJ2-4; D is perhaps TRBD2 (5 bases). V shed 3 bases and J shed 2 bases, with 11 bases lying between them. This CDR3 is 14 amino acids long. Germline V gene sequence: CDR1 DFQATT, CDR2 SNEGSKA (reference sequence).

CDR3 sequence: CASSTGTRAFF. The CDR3 DNA is TGTGCCAGCAGCACCGGGACTAGAGCTTTCTTT. The chain uses TRBV12-3 or TRBV12-4 and TRBJ1-1; TRBD1 might be the D (5 bases). The CDR3 loop spans 11 amino acids. Between the trimmed V and J ends, which lost 6 bases and 10 bases, there was a span of 12 bases.

In DNA form, the CDR3 reads TGCGCCAGCAGCTTGAATGACGCGAACACCGGGGAGCTGTTTTTT. It is translated as CASSLNDANTGELFF. This sequence joins TRBV5-1 and TRBJ2-2; D remains unclear. The V end was cut by 1 base, the J end by 0 bases, with 7 bases between. CDR1 and CDR2 from the germline V gene are SGHRS and YFSETQ. The CDR3 has 15 amino acids.

This clonotype was detected ten times or more. This chain uses TRBV28 with TRBJ1-5; D may be TRBD1 (6 bases). V dropped 0 bases and J dropped 1 base, with 13 bases sitting between them. This CDR3 is 17 amino acids long. The germline CDR1 and CDR2 sequences are MDHEN and SYDVKM. Written as DNA, the CDR3 is TGTGCCAGCAGTTTATGGGGCGGGGACACAAGCAATCAGCCCCAGCATTTT. Translating gives CASSLWGGDTSNQPQHF.

The chain couples TRBV5-6 to TRBJ1-1, with D possibly TRBD1 on 6 matching bases. The CDR3 length is 18 residues. Germline assignment: CDR1 SGHDT and CDR2 YYEEEE. V lost 3 bases to trimming and J lost 1 base, with 22 bases between them. Here the CDR3 DNA reads TGTGCCAGCAGCTCTTGGGGGAGGATACAGGGAAGGAACACTGAAGCTTTCTTT. Its translation is CASSSWGRIQGRNTEAFF.

This clonotype was seen only a few times. V is TRBV20-1 and J is TRBJ2-7, with 10 bases identical to TRBD2. V shed 5 bases, J shed 3 bases, and the junction held 13 bases outside the gene matches. Per germline, CDR1 DFQATT and CDR2 SNEGSKA (reference sequence). This CDR3 spans 16 amino acids. The CDR3 DNA reads as TGCAGTGCTCACGAGGGCTCCACTAGCGGGATCTACGAGCAGTACTTC. It encodes CSAHEGSTSGIYEQYF.

The V call is TRBV11-2, the J call TRBJ2-1; the D gene could be TRBD1 or TRBD2 (5 bases each). The CDR3 has 14 residues. Trimming took off 8 bases at V and 8 bases at J, with 19 bases between the two ends. CDR1 is SGHAT, CDR2 FQNNGV, per germline. CDR3 DNA: TGTGCCAGCTCGGGGCTGGAAAGTAGGTATGAGCAGTTCTTC. Its translation is CASSGLESRYEQFF. Variable domain in full (rest from reference TRBV11-2 and TRBJ2-1): EAGVAQSPRYKIIEKRQSVAFWCNPISGHATLYWYQQILGQGPKLLIQFQNNGVVDDSQLPKDRFSAERLKGVDSTLKIQPAKLEDSAVYLCASSGLESRYEQFFGPGTRLTVL.

This clonotype appeared a few times. The rearrangement joins TRBV5-1 to TRBJ2-5; TRBD2 aligns across 7 bases. This CDR3 comprises 18 residues. The germline gives CDR1 SGHRS, CDR2 YFSETQ. V was pared by 4 bases and J by 0 bases, with 15 bases of the junction left unmatched. The CDR3 bases are TGCGCCAGCAGCCCGGGACGGGGCGGGAGCCCGTACCAAGAGACCCAGTACTTC. Protein sequence: CASSPGRGGSPYQETQYF.